This record concerns one TCR beta chain sequence. The antigen remains unidentified. The same CDR3 is also encoded by other DNA sequences in this sample. Treatment meaning: oral pan-JAK inhibitor, 5-10 mg twice daily. The record originates from a study of CD8+ T cells in alopecia areata. Trimming cost V 2 bases and J 0 bases; bases outside gene matches: 2. The CDR3 covers 16 residues. Looked up from germline, CDR1 is MGHRA and CDR2 is YSYEKL. The study, taken as a whole, reports: Tofacitinib delivered significant drops in scalp clonality and in expanded CD8+ clones among the top 100. Clonality was higher in lesional than normal scalp, especially in alopecia totalis/universalis. As there was one nonresponder, how baseline CD8+ expansion relates to response remains uncertain.

The authors extracted RNA and reverse transcribed it into cDNA as the sequencing template. Produced via immunoSEQ multiplex PCR; TCRdb's table is partial and in-frame only. This sample has about 90,000 clones, with roughly 45% found just once. The material was CD8+ T cells sorted from blood, obtained at week 24, from a patient treated with tofacitinib. The chain has TRBV4-1 and TRBJ2-1, with 9 bases lining up with TRBD2. The receptor's source is a human donor with alopecia areata. The DNA of the CDR3 is TGCGCCAGCAGCCAACTAGCGGGAAGCTCCTACAATGAGCAGTTCTTC. Translation: CASSQLAGSSYNEQFF.